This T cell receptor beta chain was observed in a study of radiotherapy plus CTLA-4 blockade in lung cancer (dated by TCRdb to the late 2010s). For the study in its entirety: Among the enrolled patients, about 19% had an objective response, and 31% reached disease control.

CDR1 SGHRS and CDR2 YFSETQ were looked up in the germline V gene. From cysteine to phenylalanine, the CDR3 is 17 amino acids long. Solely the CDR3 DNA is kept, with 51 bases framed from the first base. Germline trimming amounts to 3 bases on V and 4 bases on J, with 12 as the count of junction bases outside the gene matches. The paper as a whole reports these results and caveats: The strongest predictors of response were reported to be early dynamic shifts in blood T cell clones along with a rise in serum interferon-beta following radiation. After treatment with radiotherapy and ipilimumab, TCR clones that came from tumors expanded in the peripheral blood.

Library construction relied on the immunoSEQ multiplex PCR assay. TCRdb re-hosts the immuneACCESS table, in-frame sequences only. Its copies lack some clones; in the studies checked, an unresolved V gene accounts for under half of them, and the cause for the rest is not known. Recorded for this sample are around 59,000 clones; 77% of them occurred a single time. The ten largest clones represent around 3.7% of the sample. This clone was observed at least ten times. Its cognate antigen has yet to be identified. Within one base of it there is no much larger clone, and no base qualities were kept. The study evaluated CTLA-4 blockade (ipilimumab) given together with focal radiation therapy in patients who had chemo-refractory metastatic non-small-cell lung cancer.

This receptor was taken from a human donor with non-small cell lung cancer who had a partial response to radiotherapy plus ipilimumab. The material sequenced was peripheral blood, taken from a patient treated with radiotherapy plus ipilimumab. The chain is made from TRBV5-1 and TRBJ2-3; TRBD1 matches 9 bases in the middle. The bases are TGCGCCAGCAGCTCATCCGGGACAGGGATTAGGGCAGATACGCAGTATTTT. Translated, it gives CASSSSGTGIRADTQYF.